These T cell receptor beta chains were read from a single sample in a study of blood T cell repertoires in COVID-19. Sequenced by immunoSEQ multiplex PCR; TCRdb stores in-frame clones only, minus some. Of 150,000 or so clones listed, around 79% were seen once; the top ten hold roughly 2.9%. The sample was PBMCs or T cells enriched from blood (not recorded which). These receptors were obtained from a woman in her 50s who had recovered from COVID-19. Each CDR3 is given without its conserved first and last residue. The size field is filled for only some rows; it gives once, few, many or a size class.

>NA|TRBJ1-6|TRBV18
ASSPRSQNRGIDSPLH
>NA|TRBJ1-1|TRBV28
ASSRRVNTEAF
>NA|TRBJ1-3|TRBV2
ASSEVGAPGNTIY
>NA|TRBJ1-4|TRBV25-1
ASSDSTLREKLF
>NA|TRBJ1-2|TRBV3-1/TRBV3-2
ASSQEGVTGNGYT
>NA|TRBJ2-1|TRBV9
ASSHLSGSYNEQF
>NA|TRBJ2-1|TRBV19
ASIPTQGVDNEQF
>NA|TRBJ1-2|TRBV2
AGRGEANYGYT
>NA|TRBJ2-1|TRBV6-5
ASRRTEASYNEQF
>NA|TRBJ1-4|TRBV28
ASSGGAEEKLF
>NA|TRBJ1-3|TRBV5-1
ATTDSGNTIY
>NA|TRBJ2-5|TRBV4-2
ASSQGAGTSGGYQETQY
>NA|TRBJ2-5|TRBV7-2
ASSFGLGTQY
>many|TRBJ2-1|TRBV2
ASSAPLAGVEQF
>NA|TRBJ2-3|TRBV6-1
ASSEEIRRGTTDTQY
>NA|TRBJ2-2|TRBV5-1
ASSPTPRGPNTGELF
>NA|TRBJ1-5|TRBV18
ASSPARDIANQPQH
>NA|TRBJ2-7|TRBV5-1
ASNPSGTPTLGQY
>NA|TRBJ1-5|TRBV3-1/TRBV3-2
ASSQDGSRGNQPQH
>NA|TRBJ1-2|TRBV7-9
ASSSIQDYYGYT
>NA|TRBJ2-1|TRBV4-1
ASSQDPGTSGQSSYNEQF
>NA|TRBJ2-2|TRBV27
ASSWGQGIGRSTGELF
>NA|TRBJ2-5|TRBV18
ASSPPSRGGETQY
>NA|TRBJ2-5|TRBV5-6
ASSLEIGQGAAETQY
>NA|TRBJ1-4|TRBV19
ASSIAGTTNEKLF
>NA|TRBJ1-1|TRBV12-3/TRBV12-4
ASSLRGNTEAF
>NA|TRBJ2-2|TRBV27
ASSLGGQSTGELF
>NA|TRBJ1-3|TRBV5-4
ASSIWGVSGNTIY
>NA|TRBJ2-2|TRBV6-1
ASSETSVHTGELF
>NA|TRBJ1-2|TRBV12-3/TRBV12-4
ASSLAPNYGYT
>few|TRBJ1-2|TRBV10-3
AISESWTVGTYANYGYT
>once|TRBJ1-1|TRBV25-1
ASPPPPDSLNTEAF
>NA|TRBJ2-2|TRBV5-6
ASSLAQGAKAGELF
>NA|TRBJ1-1|TRBV5-1
ASSNDRMNTEAF
>NA|TRBJ2-1|TRBV6-5
ASSYASGQGYNEQF
>NA|TRBJ2-1|TRBV5-1
ASSPIRDEQF
>NA|TRBJ1-2|TRBV19
ASKGIDRVQHGYT
>NA|TRBJ1-2|TRBV28
ASSLQGYVNGYT
>NA|TRBJ2-2|TRBV5-4
ASSLWGVTGELF
>NA|TRBJ1-2|TRBV19
ASSMEGDYGYT
>NA|TRBJ1-2|TRBV28
ASSLDRGLYGYT
>few|TRBJ2-4|TRBV7-9
ASSPVSNTKADIQY
>NA|TRBJ1-4|TRBV5-1
ASSGGVSATNEKLF
>NA|TRBJ1-1|TRBV7-2
ASSLAVMGGAF
>NA|TRBJ1-1|TRBV5-1
ASSEHRGNPEAF
>NA|TRBJ1-5|TRBV2
ASRDRAGQPQH
>NA|TRBJ1-1|TRBV4-1
ASSQGEMNTEAF
>NA|TRBJ1-1|TRBV2
ASRDRGRGTEAF